This note documents a single T cell receptor (beta chain) sequence. Antigen unknown. The data derive from a study of response to subunit inactivated influenza vaccine. The study, taken as a whole, reports: Each seasonal influenza vaccination recruits few new T cells, the authors suggested.

TCRdb re-derived calls from the RT-PCR reads in MiXCR, one entry per CDR3 protein. Of fewer than 700,000 distinct CDR3 sequences listed, 10% to 15% were seen once; the top ten hold around 12%. The input for sequencing was PBMCs from blood, taken around seven weeks after vaccination. The receptor was isolated from a man aged 45 to 65 who received an inactivated influenza vaccine.

CDR3 amino acids: CASSPDRGRWETQYF. CDR3 in DNA: TGTGCCAGCAGCCCAGACAGGGGGCGGTGGGAGACCCAGTACTTC. The V call is TRBV7-3, the J call TRBJ2-5; 10 nucleotides line up with TRBD1. The CDR3 has 15 residues. Germline assignment: CDR1 SGHTA and CDR2 FQGTGA. J gave up 5 bases and V 5 bases, and 8 bases lay outside the gene matches.